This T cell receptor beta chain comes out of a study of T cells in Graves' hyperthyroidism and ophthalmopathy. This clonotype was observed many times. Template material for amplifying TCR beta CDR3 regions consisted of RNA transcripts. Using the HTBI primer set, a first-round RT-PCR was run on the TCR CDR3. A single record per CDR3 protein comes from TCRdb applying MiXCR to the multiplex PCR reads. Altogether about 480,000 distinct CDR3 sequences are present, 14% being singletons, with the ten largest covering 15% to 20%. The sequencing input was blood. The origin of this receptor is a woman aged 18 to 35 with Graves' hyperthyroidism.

CDR3 region: CASRTGGETQYF. CDR3 nucleotide sequence: TGTGCCAGCAGAACTGGCGGGGAGACCCAGTACTTC. V usage is TRBV11-2 and J usage is TRBJ2-5; D is perhaps TRBD2 (5 bases). V dropped 6 bases and J dropped 5 bases, with 10 bases sitting between them. The CDR3 spans 12 residues. CDR1 SGHAT and CDR2 FQNNGV come from the germline V gene.